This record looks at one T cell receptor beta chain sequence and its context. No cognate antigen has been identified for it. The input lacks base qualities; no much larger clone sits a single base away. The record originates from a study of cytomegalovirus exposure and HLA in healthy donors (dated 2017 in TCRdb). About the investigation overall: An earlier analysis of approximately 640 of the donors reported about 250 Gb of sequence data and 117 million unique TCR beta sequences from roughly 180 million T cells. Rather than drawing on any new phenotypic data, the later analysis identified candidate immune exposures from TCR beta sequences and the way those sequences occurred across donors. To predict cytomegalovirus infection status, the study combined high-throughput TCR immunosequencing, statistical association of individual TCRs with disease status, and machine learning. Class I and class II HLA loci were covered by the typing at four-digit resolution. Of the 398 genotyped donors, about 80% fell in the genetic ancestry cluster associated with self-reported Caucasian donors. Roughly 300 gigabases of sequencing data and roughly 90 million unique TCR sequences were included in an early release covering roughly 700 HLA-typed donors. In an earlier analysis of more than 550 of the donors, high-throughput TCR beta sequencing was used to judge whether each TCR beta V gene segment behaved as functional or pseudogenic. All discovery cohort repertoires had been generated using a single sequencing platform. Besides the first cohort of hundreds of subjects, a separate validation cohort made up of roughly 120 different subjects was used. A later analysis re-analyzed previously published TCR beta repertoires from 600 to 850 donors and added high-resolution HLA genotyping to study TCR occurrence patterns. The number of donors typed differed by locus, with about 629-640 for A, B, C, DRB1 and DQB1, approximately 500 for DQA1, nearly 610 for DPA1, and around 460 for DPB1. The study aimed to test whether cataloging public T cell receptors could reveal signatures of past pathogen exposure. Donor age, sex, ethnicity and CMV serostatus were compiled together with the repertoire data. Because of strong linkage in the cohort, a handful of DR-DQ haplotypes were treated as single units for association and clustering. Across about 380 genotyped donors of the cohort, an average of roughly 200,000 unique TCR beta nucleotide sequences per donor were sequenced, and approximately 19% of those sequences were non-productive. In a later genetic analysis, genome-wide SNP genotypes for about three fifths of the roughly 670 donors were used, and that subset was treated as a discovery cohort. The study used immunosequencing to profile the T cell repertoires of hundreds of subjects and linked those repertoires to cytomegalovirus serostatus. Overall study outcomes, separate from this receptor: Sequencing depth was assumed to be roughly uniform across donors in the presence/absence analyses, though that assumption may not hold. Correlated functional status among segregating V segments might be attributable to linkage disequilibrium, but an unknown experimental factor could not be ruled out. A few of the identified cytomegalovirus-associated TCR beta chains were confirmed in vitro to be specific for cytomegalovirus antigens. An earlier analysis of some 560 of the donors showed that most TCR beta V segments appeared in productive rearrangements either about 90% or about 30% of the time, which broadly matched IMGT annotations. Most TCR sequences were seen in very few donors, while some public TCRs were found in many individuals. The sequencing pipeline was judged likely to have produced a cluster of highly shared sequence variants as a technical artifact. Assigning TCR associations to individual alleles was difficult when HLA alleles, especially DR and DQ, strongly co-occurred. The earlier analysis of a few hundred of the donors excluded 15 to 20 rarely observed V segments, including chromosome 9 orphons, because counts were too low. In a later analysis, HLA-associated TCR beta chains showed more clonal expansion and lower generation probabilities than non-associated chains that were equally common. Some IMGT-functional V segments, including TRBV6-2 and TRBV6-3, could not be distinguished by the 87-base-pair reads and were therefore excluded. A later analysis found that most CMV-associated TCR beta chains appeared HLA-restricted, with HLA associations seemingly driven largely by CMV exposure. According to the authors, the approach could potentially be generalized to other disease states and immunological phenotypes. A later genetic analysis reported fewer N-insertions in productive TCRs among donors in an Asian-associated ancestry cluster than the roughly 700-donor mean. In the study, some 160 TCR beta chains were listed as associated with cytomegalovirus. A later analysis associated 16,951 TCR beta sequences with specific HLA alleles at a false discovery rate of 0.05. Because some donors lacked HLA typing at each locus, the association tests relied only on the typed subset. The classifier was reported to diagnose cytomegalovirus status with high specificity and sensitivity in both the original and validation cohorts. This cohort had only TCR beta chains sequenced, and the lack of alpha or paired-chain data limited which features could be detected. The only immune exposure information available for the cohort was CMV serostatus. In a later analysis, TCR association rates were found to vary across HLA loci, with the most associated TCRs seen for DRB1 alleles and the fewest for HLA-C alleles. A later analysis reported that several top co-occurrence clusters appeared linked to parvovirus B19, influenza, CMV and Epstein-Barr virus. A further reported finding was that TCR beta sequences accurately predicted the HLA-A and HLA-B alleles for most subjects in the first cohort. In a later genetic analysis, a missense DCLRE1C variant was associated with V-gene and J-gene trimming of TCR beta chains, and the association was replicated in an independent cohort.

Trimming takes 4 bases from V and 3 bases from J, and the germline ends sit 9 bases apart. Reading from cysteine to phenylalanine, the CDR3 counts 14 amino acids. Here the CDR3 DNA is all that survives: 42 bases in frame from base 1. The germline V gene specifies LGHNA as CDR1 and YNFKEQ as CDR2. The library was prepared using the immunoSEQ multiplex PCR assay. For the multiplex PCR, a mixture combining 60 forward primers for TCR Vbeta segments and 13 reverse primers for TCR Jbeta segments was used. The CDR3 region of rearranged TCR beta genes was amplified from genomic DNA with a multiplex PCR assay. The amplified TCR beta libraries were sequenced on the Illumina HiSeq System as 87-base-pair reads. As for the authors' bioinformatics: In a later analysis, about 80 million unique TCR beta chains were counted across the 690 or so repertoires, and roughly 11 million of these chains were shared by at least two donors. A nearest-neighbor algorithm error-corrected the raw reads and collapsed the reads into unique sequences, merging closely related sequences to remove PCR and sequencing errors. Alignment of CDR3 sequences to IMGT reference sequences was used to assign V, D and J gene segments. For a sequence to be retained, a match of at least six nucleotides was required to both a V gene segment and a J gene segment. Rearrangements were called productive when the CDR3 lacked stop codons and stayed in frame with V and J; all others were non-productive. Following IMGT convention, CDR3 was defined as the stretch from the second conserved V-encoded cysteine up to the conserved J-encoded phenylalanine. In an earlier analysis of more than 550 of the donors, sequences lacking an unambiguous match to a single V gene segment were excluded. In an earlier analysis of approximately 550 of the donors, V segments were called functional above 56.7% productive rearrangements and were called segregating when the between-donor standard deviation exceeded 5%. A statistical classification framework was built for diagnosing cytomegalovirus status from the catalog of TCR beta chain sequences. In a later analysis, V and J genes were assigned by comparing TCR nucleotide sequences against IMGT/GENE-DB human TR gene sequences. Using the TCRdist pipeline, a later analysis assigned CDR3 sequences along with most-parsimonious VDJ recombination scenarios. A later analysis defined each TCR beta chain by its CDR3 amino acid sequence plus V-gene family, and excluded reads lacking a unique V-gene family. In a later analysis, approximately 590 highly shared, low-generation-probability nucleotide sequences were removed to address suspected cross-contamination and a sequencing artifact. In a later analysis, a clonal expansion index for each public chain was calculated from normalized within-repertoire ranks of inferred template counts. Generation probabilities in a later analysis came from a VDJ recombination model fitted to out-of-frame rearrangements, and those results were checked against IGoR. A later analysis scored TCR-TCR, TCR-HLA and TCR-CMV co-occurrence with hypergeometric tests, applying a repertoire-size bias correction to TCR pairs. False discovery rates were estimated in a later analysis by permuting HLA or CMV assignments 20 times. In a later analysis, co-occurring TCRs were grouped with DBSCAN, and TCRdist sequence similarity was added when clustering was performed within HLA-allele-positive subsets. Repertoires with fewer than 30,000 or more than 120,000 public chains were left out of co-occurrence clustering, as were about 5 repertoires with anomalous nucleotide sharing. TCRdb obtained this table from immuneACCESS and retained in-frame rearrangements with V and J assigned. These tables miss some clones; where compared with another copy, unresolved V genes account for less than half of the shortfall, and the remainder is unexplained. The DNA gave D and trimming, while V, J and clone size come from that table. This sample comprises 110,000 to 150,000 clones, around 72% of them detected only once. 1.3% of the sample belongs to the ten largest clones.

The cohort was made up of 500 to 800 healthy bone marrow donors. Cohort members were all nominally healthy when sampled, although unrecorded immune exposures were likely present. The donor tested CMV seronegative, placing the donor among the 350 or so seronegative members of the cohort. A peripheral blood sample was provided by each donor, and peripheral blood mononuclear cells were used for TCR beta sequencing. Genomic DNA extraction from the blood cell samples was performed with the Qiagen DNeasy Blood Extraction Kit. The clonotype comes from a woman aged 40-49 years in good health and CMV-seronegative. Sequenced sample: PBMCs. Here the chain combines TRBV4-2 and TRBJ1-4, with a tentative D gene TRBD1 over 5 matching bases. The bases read TGTGCCAGCAGCCTGGGGGGTTCTAATGAAAAACTGTTTTTT. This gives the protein CASSLGGSNEKLFF.